This entry lists 29 T cell receptor beta chains sequenced from one sample in a study of CD8 T cells in Susac syndrome. When the RNA was reverse transcribed, random hexamers were used with an input of roughly 0.5 to 1 ug. One entry per CDR3 protein results from TCRdb running MiXCR on the immunoSEQ multiplex PCR reads. The top ten hold roughly 0.097% of the sample, which has approximately 160,000 distinct CDR3 sequences, roughly 92% seen once. Specimen: CD4+ T cells from PBMCs. The source is a human donor with multiple sclerosis.

The rearrangement uses TRBV14 and TRBJ2-1; D gene uncertain. The V end lost 3 bases, the J end lost 10 bases, and 16 bases lay between the germline ends. Looked up from germline, CDR1 is SGHDN and CDR2 is FVKESK. The CDR3 length is 14 residues. This CDR3 reads CASSQSLRAGEQFF. CDR3 DNA: TGTGCCAGCAGCCAGTCCCTACGCGCCGGGGAGCAGTTCTTC.

V usage is TRBV6-5 and J usage is TRBJ2-5; perhaps TRBD2 as D (5 bases). The ends were cut back, 0 bases at V and 1 base at J, with 15 bases in the middle. Germline V gene sequence: CDR1 MNHEY, CDR2 SVGAGI. This CDR3 contains 17 residues. In DNA, the CDR3 is TGTGCCAGCAGTTACTCTGTCCCGGGGTCCCCCCAAGAGACCCAGTACTTC. Translation gives CASSYSVPGSPQETQYF.

This clonotype was picked up one time. The chain carries TRBV28 and TRBJ2-7; 8 bases line up with TRBD1. J was trimmed by 0 bases and V by 5 bases; bases with no gene match: 9. The CDR3 runs to 16 residues. Germline V gene sequence: CDR1 MDHEN, CDR2 SYDVKM. The CDR3 DNA sequence: TGTGCCAGCAGTCCACTACGGACAGGGAGCTCCTACGAGCAGTACTTC. It specifies CASSPLRTGSSYEQYF.

In its sample, this clonotype was seen a few times. One junction end disagrees with the germline gene, perhaps due to a read error. This chain connects TRBV12-3 or TRBV12-4 to TRBJ2-3; possible D gene TRBD2, 5 bases. This CDR3 is 13 amino acids long. The CDR3 loop reads CASRLAPADTQYF. The CDR3 region has the DNA TGTGCCAGCAGGTTAGCGCCGGCAGATACGCAGTATTTT.

The chain recombines TRBV5-1 with TRBJ2-7, with TRBD2 matching 12 bases. There are 19 residues in the CDR3. With 0 bases clipped from V and 3 bases from J, the junction kept 13 bases outside the gene matches. Per germline, CDR1 SGHRS and CDR2 YFSETQ. The CDR3 here is CASSLASSGRALGFYEQYF. The CDR3 DNA reads TGCGCCAGCAGCTTGGCCTCTAGCGGGAGGGCCTTGGGTTTCTACGAGCAGTACTTC.

In its sample, this clonotype was seen once. The J gene is TRBJ2-4, the V gene TRBV7-2; the D gene is possibly TRBD2 (5 bases). Germline values: CDR1 SGHTA, CDR2 FQGNSA. V shed 1 base and J shed 0 bases, with 10 bases lying between them. CDR3 length: 16 amino acids. The CDR3 protein is CASSLGAAVAKNIQYF. In DNA form, the CDR3 reads TGTGCCAGCAGCTTAGGAGCGGCCGTAGCCAAAAACATTCAGTACTTC.

V and J are TRBV28 and TRBJ1-5; D is uncertain. This CDR3 comprises 13 residues. In germline, CDR1 is MDHEN, CDR2 SYDVKM. Trimming pared 3 bases from V and 0 bases from J, leaving 3 bases between. CDR3 coding DNA: TGTGCCAGCAGTTTTTCTAGCAATCAGCCCCAGCATTTT. Encoded protein: CASSFSSNQPQHF.

The chain recombines TRBV19 with TRBJ1-4; D gene ambiguous. Per germline, CDR1 LNHDA and CDR2 SQIVND (reference sequence). The ends were cut back, 7 bases at V and 0 bases at J, with 6 bases in the middle. The length of the CDR3 is 13 residues. CDR3 in DNA: TGTGCCAGTACAAAAGCAACTAATGAAAAACTGTTTTTT. This translates into CASTKATNEKLFF.

This chain links TRBV28 with TRBJ1-1, with D hard to call. Germline V gene sequence: CDR1 MDHEN, CDR2 SYDVKM. Trimming removed 7 bases from V and 4 bases from J, with 7 bases in between. This CDR3 contains 11 residues. CDR3 region: CASTALTEAFF. The CDR3 DNA reads TGTGCCAGCACCGCCCTCACTGAAGCTTTCTTT.

This clonotype was detected only once. The V gene is TRBV3-1, the J gene TRBJ2-4, with unresolved D. This CDR3 has 17 amino acids. Germline loops: CDR1 LGHDT, CDR2 YNNKEL (reference sequence). With 0 bases removed from V and 2 bases from J, the gap between germline ends came to 14 bases. CDR3 sequence: CASSQEIGSATKNIQYF. Here the CDR3 DNA reads TGTGCCAGCAGCCAAGAAATAGGGTCTGCGACCAAAAACATTCAGTACTTC.

This sequence joins TRBV3-1 and TRBJ2-6, with a tentative D call TRBD1 (5 bases). Germline V gives CDR1 LGHDT, CDR2 YNNKEL (reference sequence). The CDR3 is made up of 14 amino acids. V was cut by 5 bases and J by 4 bases, with 9 bases left in between. CDR3 residues: CASSSQAGANVLTF. The CDR3 DNA sequence: TGTGCCAGCAGCTCACAGGCCGGGGCCAACGTCCTGACTTTC.

J is TRBJ2-3 and V is TRBV14; TRBD2 aligns across 7 bases. CDR3 size: 13 residues. In germline, CDR1 is SGHDN, CDR2 FVKESK. V was clipped by 8 bases and J by 2 bases; unmatched bases: 4. CDR3 loop: CASDGGNTDTQYF. DNA for the CDR3: TGTGCCAGCGACGGGGGGAACACAGATACGCAGTATTTT. Looking up the rest from reference TRBV14 and TRBJ2-3 gives the full variable domain: EAGVTQFPSHSVIEKGQTVTLRCDPISGHDNLYWYRRVMGKEIKFLLHFVKESKQDESGMPNNRFLAERTGGTYSTLKVQPAELEDSGVYFCASDGGNTDTQYFGPGTRLTVL.

V and J are TRBV30 and TRBJ2-5; TRBD1 might be the D (6 bases). V dropped 1 base and J dropped 4 bases, with 16 bases sitting between them. CDR3 length equals 15 residues. Germline lookup yields CDR1 GTSNPN and CDR2 SVGIG (reference sequence). In DNA, the CDR3 is TGTGCCTGGAGTGGGTCAGGGGCGGCACCAGAGACCCAGTACTTC. It encodes CAWSGSGAAPETQYF.

The V and J genes are TRBV7-2 and TRBJ2-4, with D hard to call. The length of the CDR3 is 16 residues. Germline loops: CDR1 SGHTA, CDR2 FQGNSA. V shed 1 base and J shed 2 bases, with 12 bases lying between them. The CDR3: CASSLDSLLTKNIQYF. In DNA form, the CDR3 reads TGTGCCAGCAGCTTAGATAGTCTATTAACCAAAAACATTCAGTACTTC.

This clonotype was seen a single time. The chain uses TRBV9 and TRBJ2-5, with 10 bases fitting TRBD2. This CDR3 comprises 16 residues. J was trimmed by 5 bases and V by 2 bases; bases with no gene match: 9. Germline CDR1 reads SGDLS; CDR2 reads YYNGEE. Written as DNA, the CDR3 is TGTGCCAGCAGCGTTTCCCAGCGGGGGGGGCATGAGACCCAGTACTTC. Translated, it gives CASSVSQRGGHETQYF.

This chain's CDR3 is CASSQGSWNTEAFF. As DNA, the CDR3 is TGTGCCAGTAGTCAGGGGTCCTGGAACACTGAAGCTTTCTTT. V gene TRBV19 combines with J gene TRBJ1-1, with a possible D match to TRBD1 (6 bases). Between the trimmed V and J ends, which lost 5 bases and 1 base, there was a span of 11 bases. Per the germline V gene, CDR1 is LNHDA and CDR2 is SQIVND (reference sequence). CDR3 length: 14 residues. Supplemented by reference TRBV19 and TRBJ1-1, the full variable domain reads DGGITQSPKYLFRKEGQNVTLSCEQNLNHDAMYWYRQDPGQGLRLIYYSQIVNDFQKGDIAEGYSVSREKKESFPLTVTSAQKNPTAFYLCASSQGSWNTEAFFGQGTRLTVV.

The chain couples TRBV28 to TRBJ2-1; 9 nucleotides agree with TRBD2. This CDR3 comprises 15 residues. J was trimmed by 7 bases and V by 4 bases; bases with no gene match: 8. CDR1 and CDR2 from the germline V gene are MDHEN and SYDVKM. The CDR3 loop reads CASSSPSGGPNEQFF. The CDR3 region has the DNA TGTGCCAGCAGTTCCCCAAGCGGGGGGCCAAATGAGCAGTTCTTC.

The rearrangement joins TRBV3-1 to TRBJ2-5; 9 nucleotides line up with TRBD1. This CDR3 is 18 amino acids long. Germline loops: CDR1 LGHDT, CDR2 YNNKEL (reference sequence). J lost 2 bases, V lost 0 bases, and 10 bases had no gene match. CDR3 residues: CASSQEQGAFQYQETQYF. CDR3 bases: TGTGCCAGCAGCCAAGAACAGGGGGCGTTTCAGTATCAAGAGACCCAGTACTTC.

The chain links TRBV20-1 to TRBJ1-4; tentatively, D is TRBD1 (6 bases). Germline values: CDR1 DFQATT, CDR2 SNEGSKA (reference sequence). CDR3 length: 13 amino acids. The V end was cut by 2 bases, the J end by 8 bases, with 12 bases between. The CDR3 DNA reads TGCAGTGCTAGAAGGACAGTCAGCGAAAAACTGTTTTTT. Translation: CSARRTVSEKLFF.

V is TRBV6-5 and J is TRBJ2-7; no reliable D call. The CDR3 length is 17 residues. Trimming took 0 bases from V and 1 from J, leaving 16 bases between them. Germline-derived CDR1 and CDR2 are MNHEY and SVGAGI. CDR3 protein: CASSYSKAAATSYEQYF. Written as DNA, the CDR3 is TGTGCCAGCAGTTACTCGAAGGCGGCAGCCACTTCCTACGAGCAGTACTTC.

V gene TRBV10-3 combines with J gene TRBJ2-6, with D maybe TRBD2 (5 bases). V lost 4 bases to trimming and J lost 2 bases, with 12 bases between them. The CDR3 loop spans 16 amino acids. Germline CDR1 ENHRY, CDR2 SYGVKD. The CDR3 is CAISVERVAGANVLTF. The CDR3 bases are TGTGCCATCAGTGTTGAGAGGGTAGCTGGGGCCAACGTCCTGACTTTC.

This chain joins TRBV5-6 and TRBJ2-2; D is unclear. The CDR3 extends over 14 amino acids. V lost 2 bases and J lost 7, with 12 bases in between. Germline CDR1 reads SGHDT; CDR2 reads YYEEEE. Written as DNA, the CDR3 is TGTGCCAGCAGCTTCGAAGCCGCTCTCGGGGAGCTGTTTTTT. Its translation is CASSFEAALGELFF.

V is TRBV7-3 and J is TRBJ2-2; either TRBD1 or TRBD2 may fit D (5 bases each). V was shortened by 8 bases and J by 0 bases, with 7 bases between the two germline ends. The CDR3 spans 13 residues. Germline CDR1 is SGHTA and CDR2 is FQGTGA. CDR3 loop: CASGTPNTGELFF. CDR3 nucleotides: TGTGCCAGCGGGACCCCGAACACCGGGGAGCTGTTTTTT.

The chain links TRBV3-1 to TRBJ2-1; D call uncertain. The germline gives CDR1 LGHDT, CDR2 YNNKEL (reference sequence). V lost 1 base to trimming and J lost 16 bases, with 14 bases between them. The CDR3 length is 12 residues. The CDR3 coding sequence is TGTGCCAGCAGCCAAGTGAAGACTTCACAATTCTTC. Translated: CASSQVKTSQFF.

The V call is TRBV24-1, the J call TRBJ2-4, with D hard to call. V was shortened by 6 bases and J by 1 base, with 9 bases between the two germline ends. The germline CDR1 and CDR2 sequences are KGHDR and SFDVKD. CDR3 length equals 14 residues. The CDR3 nucleotides are TGTGCCACCAGTCAGGAGTTGGCCAAAAACATTCAGTACTTC. Translating it yields CATSQELAKNIQYF.

This chain uses TRBV28 with TRBJ1-4; TRBD1 matches 9 bases. The CDR3 is 15 residues long. The germline V gene has CDR1 MDHEN and CDR2 SYDVKM. V gave up 2 bases and J gave up 5 bases; unmatched junction bases: 3. CDR3 in DNA: TGTGCCAGCAGTTTAATGGGACAGGGAAATGAAAAACTGTTTTTT. Its translation: CASSLMGQGNEKLFF.

V and J are TRBV18 and TRBJ2-1; unclear D gene. V was pared by 3 bases and J by 1 base, with 4 bases between. CDR1 KGHSH and CDR2 LQKENI come from the germline V gene. The CDR3 runs to 13 residues. The CDR3 region is CASSPRSYNEQFF. CDR3 nucleotide sequence: TGTGCCAGCTCACCTCGTTCCTACAATGAGCAGTTCTTC. The full variable domain, completed using reference TRBV18 and TRBJ2-1, is NAGVMQNPRHLVRRRGQEARLRCSPMKGHSHVYWYRQLPEEGLKFMVYLQKENIIDESGMPKERFSAEFPKEGPSILRIQQVVRGDSAAYFCASSPRSYNEQFFGPGTRLTVL.

The V gene is TRBV20-1, the J gene TRBJ1-1; possible D gene TRBD1, 6 bases. Trimming pared 6 bases from V and 1 base from J, leaving 12 bases between. Germline V gene sequence: CDR1 DFQATT, CDR2 SNEGSKA (reference sequence). The CDR3 is 13 residues long. CDR3 bases: TGCAGTGCCCTGTGGGGGGCGAACACTGAAGCTTTCTTT. This codes for CSALWGANTEAFF.

The chain links TRBV5-1 to TRBJ2-6; TRBD1 matches 8 bases. Trimming cost V 3 bases and J 0 bases; bases outside gene matches: 2. From germline, CDR1 is SGHRS and CDR2 YFSETQ. The CDR3 runs to 16 residues. The CDR3 region has the DNA TGCGCCAGCAGCTCCGGACAGGGCTCTGGGGCCAACGTCCTGACTTTC. Residues: CASSSGQGSGANVLTF.